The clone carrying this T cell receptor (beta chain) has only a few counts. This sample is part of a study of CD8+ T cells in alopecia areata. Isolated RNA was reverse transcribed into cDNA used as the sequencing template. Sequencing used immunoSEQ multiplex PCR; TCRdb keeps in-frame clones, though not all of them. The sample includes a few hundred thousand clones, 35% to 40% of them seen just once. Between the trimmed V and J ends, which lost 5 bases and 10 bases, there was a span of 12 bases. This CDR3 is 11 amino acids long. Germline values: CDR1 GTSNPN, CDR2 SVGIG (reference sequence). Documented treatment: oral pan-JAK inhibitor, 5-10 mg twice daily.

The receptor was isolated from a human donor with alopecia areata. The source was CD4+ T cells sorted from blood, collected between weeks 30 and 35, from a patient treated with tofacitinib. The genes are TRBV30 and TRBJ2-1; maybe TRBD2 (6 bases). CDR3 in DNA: TGTGCCTGGGGGGCGGGGCTGGAGCAGTTCTTC. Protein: CAWGAGLEQFF.